This passage covers 12 T cell receptor beta chains from one sample sequenced in a study of regulatory and conventional T cells in RAG deficiency (dated by TCRdb to 2017 to 2019). Before genomic DNA was extracted, conventional CD4+ T cells were isolated from blood as CD25-low CD127-high cells. The receptor library was made with the immunoSEQ multiplex PCR assay. TCRdb's version of the immuneACCESS table is confined to in-frame rearrangements and falls short of the full clone set. An unresolved V gene accounts for under half of the shortfall where checked; the remainder is of unknown origin. A total of more than 40,000 clones appear in this sample, around 90% of them only once. The ten largest account for 0.45% to 0.6% of the sample. The same sample was also studied in work on regulatory T cells. Per that second paper: In the multiplex PCR, 52 forward TRBV primers and 13 reverse TRBJ primers were used, and assay-based and computational corrections were applied for amplification bias.

The sample taken for sequencing was CD4+ effector T cells sorted from blood. Source of these receptors: a human donor in good health.

The V and J genes are TRBV2 and TRBJ2-1; D unresolved. The V gene lost 4 bases and the J gene lost 6 bases, with 16 bases spanning the gap. The CDR3 is made up of 15 amino acids. CDR1 and CDR2 (germline): SNHLY, FYNNEI. In nucleotides, the CDR3 is TGTGCCAGCAGTGTGGGTTCGGGCTCCCGCAATGAGCAGTTCTTC. Its translation is CASSVGSGSRNEQFF.

V usage is TRBV11-2 and J usage is TRBJ1-1; 8 positions match TRBD1. The germline CDR1 and CDR2 sequences are SGHAT and FQNNGV. V shed 2 bases, J shed 6 bases, and the junction held 8 bases outside the gene matches. CDR3 size: 15 residues. In nucleotides, the CDR3 is TGTGCCAGCAGCTTAACCTCGACAGGGGTCCCTGAAGCTTTCTTT. Translating gives CASSLTSTGVPEAFF.

V usage is TRBV19 and J usage is TRBJ2-7; D gene unclear. V gave up 5 bases and J gave up 2 bases, with 13 bases separating them. This CDR3 is built from 14 residues. Germline V CDR1 and CDR2: LNHDA, SQIVND (reference sequence). The CDR3 protein is CASSSLGPTYEQYF. The CDR3 DNA reads TGTGCCAGTAGTTCCCTCGGACCGACCTACGAGCAGTACTTC.

The chain carries TRBV6-5 and TRBJ2-3, with 8 bases identical to TRBD1. The germline V gene encodes CDR1 MNHEY and CDR2 SVGAGI. Trimming cost V 6 bases and J 3 bases; bases outside gene matches: 8. The CDR3 consists of 15 residues. The CDR3 region is CASSYARTGTDTQYF. DNA of the CDR3: TGTGCCAGCAGCTATGCCCGGACAGGGACAGATACGCAGTATTTT.

The gene calls are TRBV6-1 and TRBJ1-6; D call uncertain. This CDR3 is 13 amino acids long. Germline V gene data show CDR1 as MNHNS and CDR2 as SASEGT. V shed 8 bases and J shed 2 bases, with 7 bases lying between them. CDR3 bases: TGTGCCAGCGCAAAGACCTATAATTCACCCCTCCACTTT. Protein sequence: CASAKTYNSPLHF.

The genes are TRBV29-1 and TRBJ1-2; D ambiguous. V was pared by 6 bases and J by 7 bases, with 12 bases between. There are 11 residues in the CDR3. The germline CDR1 and CDR2 sequences are SQVTM and ANQGSEA. The CDR3 spells CSVLDARGYTF. CDR3 sequence (DNA): TGCAGCGTCCTCGACGCCCGTGGCTACACCTTC.

This clone was observed a handful of times. The chain recombines TRBV10-3 with TRBJ1-6, with a tentative D call TRBD1 (5 bases). V lost 10 bases, J lost 7 bases, and 14 bases lay in between. The CDR3 is 13 amino acids. Germline CDR1 reads ENHRY; CDR2 reads SYGVKD. In nucleotides, the CDR3 is TGTGCCACCCAGGGAGAGGGCAATTCACCCCTCCACTTT. Translation: CATQGEGNSPLHF.

The chain employs TRBV11-3 and TRBJ2-1; D call uncertain. The length of the CDR3 is 13 residues. V gave up 5 bases and J gave up 10 bases, with 15 bases separating them. Germline values: CDR1 SGHNT, CDR2 YENEEA. The CDR3: CASSADQIKEQFF. DNA of the CDR3: TGTGCCAGCAGCGCGGACCAAATTAAAGAGCAGTTCTTC. The whole variable domain, filled in from reference TRBV11-3 and TRBJ2-1, reads EAGVVQSPRYKIIEKKQPVAFWCNPISGHNTLYWYLQNLGQGPELLIRYENEEAVDDSQLPKDRFSAERLKGVDSTLKIQPAELGDSAVYLCASSADQIKEQFFGPGTRLTVL.

This clone has a handful of counts. V usage is TRBV19 and J usage is TRBJ1-4; D is ambiguous. The length of the CDR3 is 12 residues. Trimming removed 5 bases at V and 5 bases at J, with 6 bases between. The germline V gene encodes CDR1 LNHDA and CDR2 SQIVND (reference sequence). CDR3 sequence (DNA): TGTGCCAGTAGTCAAGCAAATGAAAAACTGTTTTTT. Amino acid sequence: CASSQANEKLFF.

The chain uses TRBV6-4 and TRBJ2-3; D remains unclear. V lost 0 bases to trimming and J lost 1 base, with 5 bases between them. CDR1 is MRHNA and CDR2 is SNTAGT in the germline V gene. CDR3 length: 14 amino acids. The CDR3 sequence: CASSDSHGTDTQYF. CDR3 in DNA: TGTGCCAGCAGTGACTCGCATGGCACAGATACGCAGTATTTT.

The chain carries TRBV10-2 and TRBJ2-2; TRBD1 might be the D (6 bases). The CDR3 contains 14 residues. Germline V gene lookup returns CDR1 WSHSY and CDR2 SAAADI. V was shortened by 2 bases and J by 4 bases, with 8 bases between the two germline ends. CDR3 nucleotide sequence: TGCGCCAGCAGTGAGGGGGGCCGCACCGGGGAGCTGTTTTTT. Translating it yields CASSEGGRTGELFF.

The CDR3: CSARRVDTIYF. For the CDR3, the DNA is TGCAGTGCTAGAAGGGTGGACACCATATATTTT. V usage is TRBV20-1 and J usage is TRBJ1-3; no clear D. This CDR3 comprises 11 residues. Germline lookup yields CDR1 DFQATT and CDR2 SNEGSKA (reference sequence). V was shortened by 2 bases and J by 8 bases, with 7 bases between the two germline ends.